Following are 7 T cell receptor beta chains from one sample sequenced in a study of blood T cell repertoires in COVID-19. Produced via immunoSEQ multiplex PCR; TCRdb's table is partial and in-frame only. The repertoire consists of about 260,000 clones, with about 81% occurring once and the leading ten covering under 4.5%. Sequencing was performed on PBMCs or T cells enriched from blood (not recorded which). The receptors were sampled from a man aged 30 to 45 with acute COVID-19.

This clone was observed a handful of times. The chain links TRBV11-3 to TRBJ2-1, with TRBD2 matching 9 bases. This CDR3 has 15 residues. The V gene's germline CDR1 is SGHNT and CDR2 YENEEA. The J segment lost 6 bases and the V segment lost 2 bases, leaving 5 bases of the junction unmatched. CDR3 bases: TGTGCCAGCAGCTTATATAGCGGGGGACGCAATGAGCAGTTCTTC. Protein: CASSLYSGGRNEQFF.

The chain links TRBV18 to TRBJ2-1; unclear D gene. Looked up from germline, CDR1 is KGHSH and CDR2 is LQKENI. V lost 2 bases and J lost 5, with 13 bases in between. CDR3 length equals 15 residues. The CDR3 DNA sequence: TGTGCCAGCTCACCAAGATCGCCGAGTGACAATGAGCAGTTCTTC. It specifies CASSPRSPSDNEQFF.

This rearrangement joins TRBV7-9 to TRBJ1-1; D not certain. Per germline, CDR1 SEHNR and CDR2 FQNEAQ (reference sequence). The V end lost 5 bases, the J end lost 4 bases, and 11 bases lay between the germline ends. This CDR3 contains 13 residues. Here the CDR3 reads CASSDIVPTEAFF. The CDR3 bases are TGTGCCAGCAGCGACATTGTCCCCACTGAAGCTTTCTTT.

The rearrangement uses TRBV7-2 and TRBJ2-7, with D tentatively TRBD2 (6 bases). CDR3 length: 14 amino acids. Germline V gene lookup returns CDR1 SGHTA and CDR2 FQGNSA. The CDR3 DNA sequence: TGTGCCAGCAGCGTAGCGGCTTATTCCTACGAGCAGTACGTC. As protein: CASSVAAYSYEQYV.

The chain carries TRBV7-3 and TRBJ2-1; possible D gene TRBD1, 5 bases. Germline-derived CDR1 and CDR2 are SGHTA and FQGTGA. Trimming shortened V by 0 bases and J by 9 bases, and 15 bases separated the two germline ends. The CDR3 spans 15 residues. CDR3 region: CASSLTRVGSGEQFF. Here the CDR3 DNA reads TGTGCCAGCAGCTTAACCAGGGTGGGATCGGGTGAGCAGTTCTTC.

CDR3 amino acids: CASSLDTNQPQHF. The CDR3 DNA reads TGCGCCAGCAGCTTGGACACCAATCAGCCCCAGCATTTT. This chain links TRBV5-1 with TRBJ1-5, with D unclear. V was trimmed by 0 bases and J by 3 bases, leaving 4 bases between them. This CDR3 is 13 amino acids long. CDR1 SGHRS and CDR2 YFSETQ come from the germline V gene. The full variable domain, completed using reference TRBV5-1 and TRBJ1-5, is KAGVTQTPRYLIKTRGQQVTLSCSPISGHRSVSWYQQTPGQGLQFLFEYFSETQRNKGNFPGRFSGRQFSNSRSEMNVSTLELGDSALYLCASSLDTNQPQHFGDGTRLSIL.

This sequence joins TRBV18 and TRBJ2-1; D is possibly TRBD2 (6 bases). Germline CDR1 KGHSH, CDR2 LQKENI. The CDR3 is made up of 15 amino acids. V dropped 3 bases and J dropped 5 bases, with 14 bases sitting between them. This CDR3 reads CASSPNPSVNNEQFF. The CDR3 bases are TGTGCCAGCTCACCTAATCCTAGCGTAAACAATGAGCAGTTCTTC.